Sequencing of this T cell receptor beta chain was carried out in a study of response to subunit inactivated influenza vaccine. The study's findings and limits: The authors put forward the suggestion that each seasonal influenza vaccination may bring in only a limited number of new T cells.

This clonotype was counted only a few times. Its antigen remains unknown. CDR3 length equals 12 residues. V was pared by 4 bases and J by 3 bases, with 8 bases between. From germline, CDR1 is SGHRS and CDR2 YFSETQ. One entry per CDR3 protein, called by TCRdb with MiXCR from the RT-PCR reads. The table records 550,000 to 800,000 distinct CDR3 sequences, approximately 14% of them present only once. The chain recombines TRBV5-1 with TRBJ2-7; D unresolved. The receptor's source is a man aged 50 to 59 who received an inactivated influenza vaccine. Sequenced here: PBMCs from blood, sampled less than 15 days before vaccination. The CDR3 bases are TGCGCCAGCAGCATCAACTTCTACGAGCAGTACTTC. This translates into CASSINFYEQYF.